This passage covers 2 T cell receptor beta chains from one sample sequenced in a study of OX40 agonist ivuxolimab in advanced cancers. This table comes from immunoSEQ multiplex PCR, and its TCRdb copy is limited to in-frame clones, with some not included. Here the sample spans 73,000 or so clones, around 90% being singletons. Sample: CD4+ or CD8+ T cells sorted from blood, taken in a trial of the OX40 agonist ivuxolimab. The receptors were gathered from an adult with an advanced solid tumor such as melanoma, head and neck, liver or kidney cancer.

The CDR3 protein is CASSPPTARAYNEQFF. The CDR3 DNA reads TGTGCCAGCAGCCCTCCGACGGCGAGGGCCTACAATGAGCAGTTCTTC. The V call is TRBV5-4, the J call TRBJ2-1, with D possibly TRBD2 on 5 matching bases. Trimming took off 4 bases at V and 2 bases at J, with 16 bases between the two ends. CDR3 length equals 16 residues. Germline-derived CDR1 and CDR2 are SGHNT and YYREEE (reference sequence).

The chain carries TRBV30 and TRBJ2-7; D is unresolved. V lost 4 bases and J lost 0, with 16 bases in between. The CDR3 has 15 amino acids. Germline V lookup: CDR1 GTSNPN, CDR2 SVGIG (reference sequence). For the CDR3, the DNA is TGTGCCTGGACCAAACGGGTTGGGATCTCCTACGAGCAGTACTTC. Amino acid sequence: CAWTKRVGISYEQYF.